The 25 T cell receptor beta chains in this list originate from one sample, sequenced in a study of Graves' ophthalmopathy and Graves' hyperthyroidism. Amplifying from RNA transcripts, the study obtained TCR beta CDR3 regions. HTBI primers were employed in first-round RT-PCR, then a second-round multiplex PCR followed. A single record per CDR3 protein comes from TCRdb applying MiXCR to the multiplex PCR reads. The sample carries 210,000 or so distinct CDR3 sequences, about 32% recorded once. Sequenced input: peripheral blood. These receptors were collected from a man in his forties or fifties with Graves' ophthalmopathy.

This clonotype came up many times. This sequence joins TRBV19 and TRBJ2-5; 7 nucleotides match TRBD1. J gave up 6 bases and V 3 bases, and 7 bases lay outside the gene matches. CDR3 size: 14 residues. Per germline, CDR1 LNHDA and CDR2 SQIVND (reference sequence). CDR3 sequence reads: CASSIADRVKTQYF. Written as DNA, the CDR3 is TGTGCCAGTAGTATCGCCGACAGGGTTAAGACCCAGTACTTC.

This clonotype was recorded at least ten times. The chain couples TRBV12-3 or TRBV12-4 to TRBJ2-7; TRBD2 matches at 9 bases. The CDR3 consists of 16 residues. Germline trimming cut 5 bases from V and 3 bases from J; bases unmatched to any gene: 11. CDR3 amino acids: CASSPTSSGSVYEQYF. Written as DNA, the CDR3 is TGTGCCAGCAGTCCTACCAGTAGCGGGAGCGTCTACGAGCAGTACTTC.

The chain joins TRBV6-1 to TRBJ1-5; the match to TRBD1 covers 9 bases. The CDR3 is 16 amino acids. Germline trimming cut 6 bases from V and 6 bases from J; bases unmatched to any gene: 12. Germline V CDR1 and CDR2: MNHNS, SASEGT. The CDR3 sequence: CASRKPGQGGGQPQHF. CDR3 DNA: TGTGCCAGCAGGAAACCGGGACAGGGTGGAGGTCAGCCCCAGCATTTT.

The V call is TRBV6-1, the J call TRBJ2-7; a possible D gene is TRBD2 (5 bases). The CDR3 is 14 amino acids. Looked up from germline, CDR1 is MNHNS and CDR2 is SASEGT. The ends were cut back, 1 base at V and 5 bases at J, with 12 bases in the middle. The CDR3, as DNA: TGTGCCAGCAGTGAAGGGGTAGGGAGAAACGAGCAGTACTTC. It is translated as CASSEGVGRNEQYF.

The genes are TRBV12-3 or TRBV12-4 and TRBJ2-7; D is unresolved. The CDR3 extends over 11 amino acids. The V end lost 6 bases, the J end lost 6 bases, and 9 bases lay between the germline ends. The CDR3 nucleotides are TGTGCCAGCAGCCCCAGAGTCGAGCAGTACTTC. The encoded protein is CASSPRVEQYF.

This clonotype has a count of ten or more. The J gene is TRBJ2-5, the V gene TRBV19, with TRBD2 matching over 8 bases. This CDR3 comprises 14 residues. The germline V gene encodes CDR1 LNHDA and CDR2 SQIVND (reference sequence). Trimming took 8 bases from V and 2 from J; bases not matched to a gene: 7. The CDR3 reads CASGAGGRQETQYF. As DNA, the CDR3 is TGTGCCAGTGGGGCGGGAGGCCGTCAAGAGACCCAGTACTTC.

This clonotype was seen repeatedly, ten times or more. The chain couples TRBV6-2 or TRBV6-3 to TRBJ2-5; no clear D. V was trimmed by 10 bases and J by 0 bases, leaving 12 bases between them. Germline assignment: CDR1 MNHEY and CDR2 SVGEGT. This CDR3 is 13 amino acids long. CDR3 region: CATLKPYQETQYF. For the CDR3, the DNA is TGTGCCACCCTGAAACCGTACCAAGAGACCCAGTACTTC.

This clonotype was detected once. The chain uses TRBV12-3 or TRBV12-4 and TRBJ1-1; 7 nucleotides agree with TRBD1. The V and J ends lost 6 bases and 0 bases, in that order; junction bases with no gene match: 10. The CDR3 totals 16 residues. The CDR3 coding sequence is TGTGCCAGCAGACCAAGGGGGCCCCTCATGAACACTGAAGCTTTCTTT. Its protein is CASRPRGPLMNTEAFF.

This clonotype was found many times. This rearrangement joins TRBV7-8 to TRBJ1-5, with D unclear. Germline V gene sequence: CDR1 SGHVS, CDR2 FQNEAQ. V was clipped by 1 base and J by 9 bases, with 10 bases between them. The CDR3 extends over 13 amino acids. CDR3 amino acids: CASSLVADGPQHF. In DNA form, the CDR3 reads TGTGCCAGCAGCTTAGTGGCAGATGGGCCCCAGCATTTT.

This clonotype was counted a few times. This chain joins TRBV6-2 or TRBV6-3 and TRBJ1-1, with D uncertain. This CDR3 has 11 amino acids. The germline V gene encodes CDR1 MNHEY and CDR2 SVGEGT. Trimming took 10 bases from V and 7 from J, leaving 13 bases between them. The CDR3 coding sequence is TGTGCCACCTCTCTAAACGGTGAAGCTTTCTTT. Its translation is CATSLNGEAFF.

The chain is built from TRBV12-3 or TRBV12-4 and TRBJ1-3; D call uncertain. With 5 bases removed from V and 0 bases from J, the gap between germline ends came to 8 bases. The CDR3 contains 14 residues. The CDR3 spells CASSDRSSGNTIYF. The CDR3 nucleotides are TGTGCCAGCAGTGACCGATCCTCTGGAAACACCATATATTTT.

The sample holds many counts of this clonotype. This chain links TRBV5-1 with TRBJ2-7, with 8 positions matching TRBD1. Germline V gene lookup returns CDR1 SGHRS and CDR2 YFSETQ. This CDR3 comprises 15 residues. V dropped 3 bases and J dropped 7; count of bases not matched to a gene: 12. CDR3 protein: CASSSAGGLVAEQYF. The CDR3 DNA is TGCGCCAGCAGCTCAGCAGGGGGCCTTGTAGCGGAGCAGTACTTC.

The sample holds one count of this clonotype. CDR3 sequence reads: CASSFGLAGVGEQYF. In nucleotides, the CDR3 is TGTGCCAGCAGTTTCGGACTAGCGGGAGTTGGCGAGCAGTACTTC. The chain is built from TRBV28 and TRBJ2-7; TRBD2 aligns across 13 bases. Germline CDR1 reads MDHEN; CDR2 reads SYDVKM. The trim removed 3 bases at V and 6 bases at J, leaving 5 bases unmatched. The CDR3 length is 15 residues.

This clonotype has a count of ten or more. The CDR3, as DNA: TGTGCCAGCAGTTATGGCTCGAGCTCTGGAAACACCATATATTTT. Encoded protein: CASSYGSSSGNTIYF. This sequence joins TRBV6-5 and TRBJ1-3, with D unresolved. This CDR3 is built from 15 residues. V lost 3 bases, J lost 0 bases, and 9 bases lay in between. Germline CDR1 is MNHEY and CDR2 is SVGAGI.

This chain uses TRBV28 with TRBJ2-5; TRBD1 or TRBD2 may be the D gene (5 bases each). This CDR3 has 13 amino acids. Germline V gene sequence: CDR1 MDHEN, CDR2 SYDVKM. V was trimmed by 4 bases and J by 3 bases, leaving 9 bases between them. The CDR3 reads CASSWRGEETQYF. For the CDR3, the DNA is TGTGCCAGCAGTTGGAGAGGGGAAGAGACCCAGTACTTC.

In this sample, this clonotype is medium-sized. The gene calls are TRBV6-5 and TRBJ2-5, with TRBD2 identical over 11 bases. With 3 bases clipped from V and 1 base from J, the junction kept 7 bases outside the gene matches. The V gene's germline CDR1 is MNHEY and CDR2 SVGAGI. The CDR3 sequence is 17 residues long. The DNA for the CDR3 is TGTGCCAGCAGTTATCGAACTAGCGGGAGTCTCCAAGAGACCCAGTACTTC. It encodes CASSYRTSGSLQETQYF.

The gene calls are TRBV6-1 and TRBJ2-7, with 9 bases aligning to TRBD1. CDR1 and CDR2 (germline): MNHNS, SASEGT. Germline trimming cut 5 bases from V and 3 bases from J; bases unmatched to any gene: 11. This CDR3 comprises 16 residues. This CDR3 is CASSQTTGQGLYEQYF. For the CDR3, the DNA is TGTGCCAGCAGTCAGACCACGGGACAGGGCCTCTACGAGCAGTACTTC.

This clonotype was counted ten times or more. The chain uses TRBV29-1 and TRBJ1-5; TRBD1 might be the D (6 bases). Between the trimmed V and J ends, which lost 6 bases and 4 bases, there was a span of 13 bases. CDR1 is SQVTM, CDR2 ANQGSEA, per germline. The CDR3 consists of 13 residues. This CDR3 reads CSVSGQQNQPQHF. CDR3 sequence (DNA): TGCAGCGTCTCCGGACAGCAAAATCAGCCCCAGCATTTT.

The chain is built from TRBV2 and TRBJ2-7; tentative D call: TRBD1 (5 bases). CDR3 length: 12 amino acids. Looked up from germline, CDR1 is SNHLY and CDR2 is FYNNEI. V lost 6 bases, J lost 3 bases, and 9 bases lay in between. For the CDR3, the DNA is TGTGCCAGCAGGGTGACAGTCTACGAGCAGTACTTC. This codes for CASRVTVYEQYF. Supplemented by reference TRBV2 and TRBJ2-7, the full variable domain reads EPEVTQTPSHQVTQMGQEVILRCVPISNHLYFYWYRQILGQKVEFLVSFYNNEISEKSEIFDDQFSVERPDGSNFTLKIRSTKLEDSAMYFCASRVTVYEQYFGPGTRLTVT.

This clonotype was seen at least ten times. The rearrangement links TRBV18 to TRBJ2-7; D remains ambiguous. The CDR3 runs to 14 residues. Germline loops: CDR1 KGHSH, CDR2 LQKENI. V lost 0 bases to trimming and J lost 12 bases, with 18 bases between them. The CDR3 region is CASSPPDHLHRMYF. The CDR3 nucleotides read TGTGCCAGCTCACCACCGGACCACCTTCACCGTATGTACTTC.

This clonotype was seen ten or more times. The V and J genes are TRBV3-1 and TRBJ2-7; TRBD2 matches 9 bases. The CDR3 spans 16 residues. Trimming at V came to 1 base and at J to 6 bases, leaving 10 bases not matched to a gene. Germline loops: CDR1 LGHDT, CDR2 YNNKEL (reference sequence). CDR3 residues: CASSQVGGRAPSEQYF. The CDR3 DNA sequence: TGTGCCAGCAGCCAAGTTGGCGGGAGGGCCCCCAGCGAGCAGTACTTC.

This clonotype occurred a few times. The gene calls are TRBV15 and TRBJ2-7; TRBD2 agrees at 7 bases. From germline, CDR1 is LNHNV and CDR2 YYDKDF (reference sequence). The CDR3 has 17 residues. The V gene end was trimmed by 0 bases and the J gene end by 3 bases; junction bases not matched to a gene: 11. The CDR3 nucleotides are TGTGCCACCAGCAGAGATCTCGCTACTGCGGGAGACTACGAGCAGTACTTC. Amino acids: CATSRDLATAGDYEQYF.

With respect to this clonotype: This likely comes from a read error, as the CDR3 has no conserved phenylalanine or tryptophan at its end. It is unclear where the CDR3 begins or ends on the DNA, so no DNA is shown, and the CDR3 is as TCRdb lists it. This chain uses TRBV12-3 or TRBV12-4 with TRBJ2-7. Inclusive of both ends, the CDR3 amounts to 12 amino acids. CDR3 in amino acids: CARARCFLPPHI.

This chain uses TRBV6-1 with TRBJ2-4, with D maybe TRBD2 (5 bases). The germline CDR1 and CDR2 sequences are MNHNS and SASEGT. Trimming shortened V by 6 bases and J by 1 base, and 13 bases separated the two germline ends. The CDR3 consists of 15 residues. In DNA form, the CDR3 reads TGTGCCAGCAGGTCATCTGGGGAGGCCAAAAACATTCAGTACTTC. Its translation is CASRSSGEAKNIQYF.

The CDR3: CASSEYSLMNTEAFF. CDR3 DNA sequence: TGTGCCAGTAGTGAATACAGCCTCATGAACACTGAAGCTTTCTTT. V gene TRBV19 combines with J gene TRBJ1-1; D call uncertain. V was cut by 5 bases and J by 0 bases, with 13 bases left in between. CDR3 length equals 15 residues. The germline V gene encodes CDR1 LNHDA and CDR2 SQIVND (reference sequence).